Listed here are 16 T cell receptor beta chains from one sample, sequenced in a study of cytomegalovirus exposure and HLA in healthy donors (dated by TCRdb to about 2017). The protocol used for the library was the immunoSEQ multiplex PCR assay. As stored in TCRdb, this immuneACCESS dataset retains in-frame rearrangements with V and J assigned. A fraction of the clones does not appear; measured against another copy, unresolved V genes explain less than half of the discrepancy, and the remainder lacks a known reason. The sample includes 100,000 to 150,000 clones, with roughly nine tenths observed a single time. The ten most abundant clones make up roughly 2% of the sample. The specimen sequenced was PBMCs. These TCRs come from a woman aged 18 to 35 in good health and CMV-seronegative.

Only a few counts were recorded for this clone. The chain couples TRBV28 to TRBJ2-7, with 9 nucleotides matching TRBD2. CDR3 length equals 14 residues. V shed 5 bases, J shed 3 bases, and the junction held 5 bases outside the gene matches. The germline V gene has CDR1 MDHEN and CDR2 SYDVKM. CDR3 residues: CASSASSGIYEQYF. CDR3 sequence (DNA): TGTGCCAGCAGTGCCTCTAGCGGGATCTACGAGCAGTACTTC.

This clone appeared many times. The rearrangement joins TRBV12-5 to TRBJ2-1; TRBD2 matches 8 bases. The germline V gene has CDR1 LGHNT and CDR2 FRNRAP. The CDR3 sequence is 15 residues long. Trimming cost V 2 bases and J 9 bases; bases outside gene matches: 9. The chain's CDR3 is CASGLQGRGGPEQFF. The CDR3, as DNA: TGTGCTAGTGGTTTGCAGGGGCGCGGGGGGCCTGAGCAGTTCTTC.

CDR3 protein: CASCPGGGGQPQHF. In nucleotides, the CDR3 is TGTGCCAGCTGCCCTGGGGGGGGCGGTCAGCCCCAGCATTTT. This chain connects TRBV18 to TRBJ1-5; tentatively, D is TRBD1 (6 bases). V was trimmed by 7 bases and J by 6 bases, leaving 16 bases between them. The CDR3 is 14 amino acids. CDR1 is KGHSH and CDR2 is LQKENI in the germline V gene.

This clone occurred a few times. The chain is built from TRBV19 and TRBJ2-2; a weak D match, TRBD1 (5 bases). CDR1 LNHDA and CDR2 SQIVND come from the germline V gene (reference sequence). Trimming removed 5 bases at V and 4 bases at J, with 11 bases between. The CDR3 is 14 amino acids. CDR3 sequence: CASSETVFTGELFF. Here the CDR3 DNA reads TGTGCCAGTAGTGAGACAGTCTTCACCGGGGAGCTGTTTTTT. The complete variable domain, with remaining parts taken from reference TRBV19 and TRBJ2-2, reads DGGITQSPKYLFRKEGQNVTLSCEQNLNHDAMYWYRQDPGQGLRLIYYSQIVNDFQKGDIAEGYSVSREKKESFPLTVTSAQKNPTAFYLCASSETVFTGELFFGEGSRLTVL.

The chain links TRBV7-8 to TRBJ2-5; 8 bases match TRBD2. The V segment lost 3 bases and the J segment 4 bases; nucleotides outside the gene matches: 4. Germline V gene lookup returns CDR1 SGHVS and CDR2 FQNEAQ. The CDR3 contains 14 residues. The CDR3 bases are TGTGCCAGCAGCTTCAAGCGGGAGCCAGAGACCCAGTACTTC. Protein sequence: CASSFKREPETQYF.

The chain has TRBV10-3 and TRBJ1-2; D is undetermined. Trimming cost V 6 bases and J 1 base, with 6 bases left between them. Germline values: CDR1 ENHRY, CDR2 SYGVKD. The CDR3 is made up of 12 amino acids. The CDR3 DNA reads as TGTGCCATCAGCGGGATTAACTATGGCTACACCTTC. This codes for CAISGINYGYTF.

V usage is TRBV11-3 and J usage is TRBJ1-2, with TRBD1 identical over 9 bases. This CDR3 has 13 amino acids. Germline values: CDR1 SGHNT, CDR2 YENEEA. V was pared by 5 bases and J by 6 bases, with 4 bases of the junction left unmatched. CDR3 DNA sequence: TGTGCCAGCAGCCCGGGACAGGGAGATGGCTACACCTTC. Protein product: CASSPGQGDGYTF.

The chain has TRBV28 and TRBJ2-3, with 8 bases lining up with TRBD2. Trimming removed 1 base from V and 6 bases from J; junction bases left unmatched: 6. The CDR3 runs 15 residues. Looked up from germline, CDR1 is MDHEN and CDR2 is SYDVKM. The CDR3 bases are TGTGCCAGCAGTTTATCCCTCGGGAGGGGTGATACGCAGTATTTT. Amino acid sequence: CASSLSLGRGDTQYF.

CDR3 sequence (DNA): TGTGCCAGCAGTCAAGGGTACCAGGGTATTGGCTACACCTTC. This translates into CASSQGYQGIGYTF. The J gene is TRBJ1-2, the V gene TRBV6-5; TRBD1 is a possible D gene (5 bases). The CDR3 consists of 14 residues. Trimming pared 5 bases from V and 7 bases from J, leaving 17 bases between. Germline V CDR1 and CDR2: MNHEY, SVGAGI.

The rearrangement joins TRBV5-8 to TRBJ1-5, with 9 nucleotides matching TRBD1. The germline gives CDR1 SGHTS, CDR2 YDEGEE. This CDR3 region has 15 residues. J gave up 5 bases and V 0 bases, and 3 bases lay outside the gene matches. CDR3 bases: TGTGCCAGCAGCTTGGAGGGACAGGGTTATCAGCCCCAGCATTTT. Residues: CASSLEGQGYQPQHF.

This clone was recorded a few times. The chain recombines TRBV19 with TRBJ2-7, with TRBD2 identical over 8 bases. The CDR3 length is 14 residues. The V gene end was trimmed by 3 bases and the J gene end by 3 bases; junction bases not matched to a gene: 4. CDR1 LNHDA and CDR2 SQIVND come from the germline V gene (reference sequence). CDR3 coding DNA: TGTGCCAGTAGTATGTCGGGAGGGCTCTACGAGCAGTACTTC. Translation gives CASSMSGGLYEQYF.

J is TRBJ2-7 and V is TRBV12-5, with 11 positions matching TRBD2. The CDR3 runs 15 residues. The V gene end was trimmed by 2 bases and the J gene end by 2 bases; junction bases not matched to a gene: 2. The germline gives CDR1 LGHNT, CDR2 FRNRAP. This chain's CDR3 is CASGLRTSGPYEQYF. The CDR3 bases are TGTGCTAGTGGTTTGAGGACTAGCGGGCCCTACGAGCAGTACTTC.

V gene TRBV13 combines with J gene TRBJ2-7, with 11 bases identical to TRBD2. CDR1 PRHDT and CDR2 FYEKMQ come from the germline V gene (reference sequence). V trimming: 6 bases; J trimming: 6 bases; junction bases outside the gene matches: 7. The CDR3 loop spans 14 amino acids. CDR3 region: CASSGLAGGREQYF. The CDR3 coding sequence is TGTGCCAGCAGTGGCCTAGCGGGAGGTCGCGAGCAGTACTTC.

The chain carries TRBV28 and TRBJ1-5, with TRBD1 matching 7 bases. Germline values: CDR1 MDHEN, CDR2 SYDVKM. V shed 10 bases, J shed 7 bases, and the junction held 10 bases outside the gene matches. The CDR3 has 13 amino acids. CDR3 sequence reads: CATTGTRGQPQHF. Written as DNA, the CDR3 is TGTGCCACCACGGGGACCAGGGGGCAGCCCCAGCATTTT.

The V and J genes are TRBV4-1 and TRBJ2-3; TRBD2 aligns across 8 bases. V trimming: 4 bases; J trimming: 2 bases; junction bases outside the gene matches: 11. Looked up from germline, CDR1 is MGHRA and CDR2 is YSYEKL. The CDR3 covers 17 residues. The CDR3 loop reads CASSPSPGLANTDTQYF. DNA of the CDR3: TGCGCCAGCAGCCCTAGCCCCGGACTAGCTAACACAGATACGCAGTATTTT.

V is TRBV7-9 and J is TRBJ2-7; TRBD1 is a possible D gene (6 bases). V lost 4 bases and J lost 2, with 15 bases in between. CDR3 size: 15 residues. Germline loops: CDR1 SEHNR, CDR2 FQNEAQ (reference sequence). CDR3 in DNA: TGTGCCAGCAGCTCTCCCGGGACACAAGCCTACGAGCAGTACTTC. It encodes CASSSPGTQAYEQYF.